This TCR beta chain is from a study of T cell responses to AZD1222 COVID-19 vaccine. Study-wide results and limits: No repertoire was sampled before or during the peak T cell response, only after it.

The germline gives CDR1 KGHSH, CDR2 LQKENI. V gave up 6 bases and J gave up 3 bases, with 18 bases separating them. There are 16 residues in the CDR3. Sequencing used immunoSEQ multiplex PCR; TCRdb keeps in-frame clones, though not all of them. The profile shows some 150,000 clones, roughly 90% of them singletons. Turning to this clone: Its antigen is unidentified.

Some second doses came at about 4 weeks and others at about 12 weeks; these were pooled. This specimen was peripheral blood, taken 28 days after the second AZD1222 dose. The V call is TRBV18, the J call TRBJ1-5; perhaps TRBD1 as D (6 bases). This clonotype was obtained from an adult who received the AZD1222 COVID-19 vaccine. CDR3 protein: CASSERSRGSNQPQHF. DNA for the CDR3: TGTGCCAGCTCTGAGAGGTCCAGGGGCTCCAATCAGCCCCAGCATTTT.